This T cell receptor (beta chain) is from a study of control samples from healthy donors and cancer patients. Libraries were prepared by immunoSEQ multiplex PCR; TCRdb keeps only in-frame clonotypes and omits some of them. The profile covers around 80,000 clones, with approximately 89% appearing a single time and around 18% taken by the ten largest. The CDR3 runs 12 residues. Trimming removed 2 bases from V and 4 bases from J, with 6 bases in between. Per germline, CDR1 ENHRY and CDR2 SYGVKD. The V call is TRBV10-3, the J call TRBJ2-7, with D unclear. The sequence was obtained from a man in his fifties or sixties in good health. The sequenced sample was blood. CDR3 in amino acids: CAISEALYEQYF. For the CDR3, the DNA is TGTGCCATCAGTGAGGCGCTTTACGAGCAGTACTTC.